These 11 T cell receptor beta chains came from one sample sequenced in a study of blood T cell repertoires in COVID-19. The data were produced by immunoSEQ multiplex PCR, yet TCRdb's version contains in-frame clones alone and is incomplete. The sample holds 240,000 or so clones, about 90% seen once. Sequenced input: peripheral blood. Receptor source: a man in his fifties or sixties with acute or convalescent COVID-19.

This clone was observed a handful of times. The chain joins TRBV11-3 to TRBJ2-1; D gene uncertain. Between the trimmed V and J ends, which lost 1 base and 4 bases, there was a span of 5 bases. Germline V gene data show CDR1 as SGHNT and CDR2 as YENEEA. This CDR3 region has 13 residues. The CDR3 loop reads CASSLGVYNEQFF. The DNA for the CDR3 is TGTGCCAGCAGCTTAGGCGTATACAATGAGCAGTTCTTC.

The chain uses TRBV28 and TRBJ1-1; D perhaps matches TRBD1 (5 bases). CDR1 and CDR2 (germline): MDHEN, SYDVKM. Trimming left V 6 bases short and J 2 bases short, with 7 bases between. This CDR3 spans 12 amino acids. The CDR3 coding sequence is TGTGCCAGCAGCGGACACAACACTGAAGCTTTCTTT. The encoded protein is CASSGHNTEAFF.

The CDR3 loop is CASSQDAGPEETQYF. CDR3 bases: TGTGCCAGCAGCCAAGATGCGGGACCGGAGGAGACCCAGTACTTC. The rearrangement links TRBV4-2 to TRBJ2-5, with TRBD2 as a possible D gene (6 bases). The CDR3 contains 15 residues. Per germline, CDR1 LGHNA and CDR2 YNFKEQ. The V and J ends lost 0 bases and 5 bases respectively, with 13 bases between them.

In DNA form, the CDR3 reads TGTGCCATTCCGACAGGGTTCTATGGCTACACCTTC. It yields the protein CAIPTGFYGYTF. The chain has TRBV2 and TRBJ1-2; TRBD1 agrees at 7 bases. J lost 4 bases, V lost 10 bases, and 6 bases had no gene match. The germline V gene encodes CDR1 SNHLY and CDR2 FYNNEI. The CDR3 runs 12 residues.

The chain is built from TRBV28 and TRBJ1-1; TRBD1 matches at 7 bases. Germline assignment: CDR1 MDHEN and CDR2 SYDVKM. The CDR3 extends over 15 amino acids. Germline trimming cut 4 bases from V and 1 base from J; bases unmatched to any gene: 6. The CDR3, as DNA: TGTGCCAGCAGTTCACAGGGGATGGCGAACACTGAAGCTTTCTTT. Protein product: CASSSQGMANTEAFF.

The CDR3 DNA is TGTGCCAGCAGCTTAGCGGTGGGTAGCATCACAGATACGCAGTATTTT. This encodes CASSLAVGSITDTQYF. This chain uses TRBV7-2 with TRBJ2-3, with D unclear. Trimming took 0 bases from V and 2 from J, leaving 12 bases between them. Germline lookup yields CDR1 SGHTA and CDR2 FQGNSA. The CDR3 is 16 residues long.

The chain uses TRBV4-2 and TRBJ2-7, with 9 bases that match TRBD1. The CDR3 totals 15 residues. V shed 5 bases and J 2 bases; nucleotides not matched to a gene: 7. Germline CDR1 is LGHNA and CDR2 is YNFKEQ. CDR3 in amino acids: CASSTRDRDPYEQYF. In DNA, the CDR3 is TGTGCCAGCAGCACCCGGGACAGGGACCCCTACGAGCAGTACTTC.

The chain uses TRBV30 and TRBJ1-5; D remains unclear. In germline, CDR1 is GTSNPN, CDR2 SVGIG (reference sequence). V shed 2 bases and J shed 5 bases, with 10 bases lying between them. This CDR3 has 13 amino acids. The CDR3 bases are TGTGCCTGGAGTCCCAAGAGGGATCAGCCCCAGCATTTT. This sequence encodes CAWSPKRDQPQHF.

The J gene is TRBJ1-2, the V gene TRBV28; D uncertain. Germline-derived CDR1 and CDR2 are MDHEN and SYDVKM. The CDR3 runs to 13 residues. Trimming removed 4 bases from V and 5 bases from J, with 11 bases in between. The CDR3 region has the DNA TGTGCCAGCAGTTCCGGGGTTGAGTATGGCTACACCTTC. Protein sequence: CASSSGVEYGYTF.

V usage is TRBV27 and J usage is TRBJ2-5; TRBD2 aligns across 7 bases. Germline CDR1 MNHEY, CDR2 SMNVEV (reference sequence). V lost 8 bases to trimming and J lost 1 base; unmatched junction nucleotides: 7. This CDR3 spans 14 amino acids. In DNA, the CDR3 is TGTGCCAGCTGCGAGCGGGGATTCCAAGAGACCCAGTACTTC. Its protein is CASCERGFQETQYF.

The chain carries TRBV25-1 and TRBJ1-3; 8 bases are a match to TRBD1. Losses at the gene ends were 5 bases for V and 2 bases for J; bases not matched to a gene: 8. The CDR3 spans 16 residues. The germline gives CDR1 MGHDK, CDR2 SYGVNS. The CDR3 region is CASSPWSRGPGNTIYF. DNA of the CDR3: TGTGCCAGCAGTCCCTGGAGCAGGGGGCCTGGAAACACCATATATTTT.